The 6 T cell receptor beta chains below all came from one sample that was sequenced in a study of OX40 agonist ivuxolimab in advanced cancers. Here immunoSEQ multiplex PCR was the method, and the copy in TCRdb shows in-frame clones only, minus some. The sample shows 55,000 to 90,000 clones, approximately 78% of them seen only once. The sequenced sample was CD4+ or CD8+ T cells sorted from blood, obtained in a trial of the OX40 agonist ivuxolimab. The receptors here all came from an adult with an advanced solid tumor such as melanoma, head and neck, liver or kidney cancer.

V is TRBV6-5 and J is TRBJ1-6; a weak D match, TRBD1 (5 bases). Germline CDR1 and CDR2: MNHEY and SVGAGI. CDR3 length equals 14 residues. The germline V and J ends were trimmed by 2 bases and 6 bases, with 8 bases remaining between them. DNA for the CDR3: TGTGCCAGCAGTTACGGGGGGACTAATTCACCCCTCCACTTT. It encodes CASSYGGTNSPLHF.

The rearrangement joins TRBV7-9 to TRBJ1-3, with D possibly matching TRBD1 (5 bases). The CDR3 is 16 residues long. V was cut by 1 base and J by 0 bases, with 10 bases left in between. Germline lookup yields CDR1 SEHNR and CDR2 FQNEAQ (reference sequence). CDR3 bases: TGTGCCAGCAGCTTAGGGGGGGGAACCTCTGGAAACACCATATATTTT. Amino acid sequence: CASSLGGGTSGNTIYF.

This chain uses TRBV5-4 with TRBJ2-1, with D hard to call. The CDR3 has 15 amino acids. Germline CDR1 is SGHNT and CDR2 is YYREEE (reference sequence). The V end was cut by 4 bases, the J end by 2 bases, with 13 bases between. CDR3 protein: CASSPGFGPYNEQFF. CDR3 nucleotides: TGTGCCAGCAGCCCAGGTTTCGGACCCTACAATGAGCAGTTCTTC.

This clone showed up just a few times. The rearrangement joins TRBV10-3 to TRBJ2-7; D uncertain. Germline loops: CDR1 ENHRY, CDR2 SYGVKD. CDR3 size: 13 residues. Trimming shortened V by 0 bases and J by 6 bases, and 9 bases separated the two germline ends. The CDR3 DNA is TGTGCCATCAGTGAGTCGACGGTTGGCGAGCAGTACTTC. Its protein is CAISESTVGEQYF.

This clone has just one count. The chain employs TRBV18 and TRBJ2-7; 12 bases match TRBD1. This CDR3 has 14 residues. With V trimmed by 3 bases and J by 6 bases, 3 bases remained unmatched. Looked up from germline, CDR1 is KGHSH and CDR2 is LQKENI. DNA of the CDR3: TGTGCCAGCTCACCGGGACAGGGGGCTGGCGAGCAGTACTTC. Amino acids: CASSPGQGAGEQYF. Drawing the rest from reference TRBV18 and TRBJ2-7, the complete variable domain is NAGVMQNPRHLVRRRGQEARLRCSPMKGHSHVYWYRQLPEEGLKFMVYLQKENIIDESGMPKERFSAEFPKEGPSILRIQQVVRGDSAAYFCASSPGQGAGEQYFGPGTRLTVT.

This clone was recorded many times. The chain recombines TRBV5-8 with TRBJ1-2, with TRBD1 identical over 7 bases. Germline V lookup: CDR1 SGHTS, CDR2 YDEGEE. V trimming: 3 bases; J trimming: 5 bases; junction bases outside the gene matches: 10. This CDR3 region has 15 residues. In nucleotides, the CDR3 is TGTGCCAGCAGCTCGGTCGACAGGGAGGGTTATGGCTACACCTTC. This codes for CASSSVDREGYGYTF.